The 7 T cell receptor beta chains given below trace back to one sample, sequenced in a study of OX40 agonist ivuxolimab in advanced cancers. The assay was immunoSEQ multiplex PCR, and TCRdb's table has in-frame clones only and misses some. In the table there are fewer than 55,000 clones, around four fifths of which are singletons. The sequences come from CD4+ or CD8+ T cells sorted from blood, collected in a trial of the OX40 agonist ivuxolimab. The receptors were gathered from an adult with an advanced solid tumor such as melanoma, head and neck, liver or kidney cancer.

V gene TRBV28 combines with J gene TRBJ2-3, with 9 bases aligning to TRBD2. Looked up from germline, CDR1 is MDHEN and CDR2 is SYDVKM. The CDR3 covers 16 residues. J lost 0 bases, V lost 6 bases, and 7 bases had no gene match. CDR3 in amino acids: CASSRLADASTDTQYF. CDR3 coding DNA: TGTGCCAGCAGCCGACTAGCGGACGCAAGCACAGATACGCAGTATTTT.

For the CDR3, the DNA is TGTGCCAGCAGTAGGCTAGCGGGGGGCTGGGGCACAGATACGCAGTATTTT. It yields the protein CASSRLAGGWGTDTQYF. The chain joins TRBV28 to TRBJ2-3, with TRBD2 identical over 11 bases. V was clipped by 5 bases and J by 1 base; unmatched bases: 8. The CDR3 extends over 17 amino acids. Germline V CDR1 and CDR2: MDHEN, SYDVKM.

The gene calls are TRBV11-2 and TRBJ2-7; D gene ambiguous. The CDR3 has 14 amino acids. V gave up 0 bases and J gave up 1 base, with 7 bases separating them. CDR1 SGHAT and CDR2 FQNNGV come from the germline V gene. The CDR3 DNA is TGTGCCAGCAGCTTAGAGGTGGGGTCCTACGAGCAGTACGTC. It specifies CASSLEVGSYEQYV.

The chain uses TRBV30 and TRBJ1-1; 9 nucleotides agree with TRBD1. Germline CDR1 reads GTSNPN; CDR2 reads SVGIG (reference sequence). Losses at the gene ends were 8 bases for V and 1 base for J; bases not matched to a gene: 8. The CDR3 consists of 14 residues. The CDR3 DNA reads as TGTGCCGCCAAGAGGGGACAGGGGAACACTGAAGCTTTCTTT. As protein: CAAKRGQGNTEAFF.

The chain has TRBV27 and TRBJ2-6; D gene uncertain. In germline, CDR1 is MNHEY, CDR2 SMNVEV (reference sequence). Trimming removed 5 bases from V and 0 bases from J, with 8 bases in between. The CDR3 spans 15 residues. CDR3 in amino acids: CASSPLGSGANVLTF. CDR3 DNA sequence: TGTGCCAGCAGTCCCCTGGGCTCTGGGGCCAACGTCCTGACTTTC.

The V gene is TRBV28, the J gene TRBJ2-1; D is unclear. This CDR3 has 9 residues. CDR1 MDHEN and CDR2 SYDVKM come from the germline V gene. V was clipped by 8 bases and J by 8 bases, with 4 bases between them. The CDR3 loop is CASGHEQFF. In DNA, the CDR3 is TGTGCCAGCGGGCATGAGCAGTTCTTC.

The chain couples TRBV7-2 to TRBJ1-2; 12 positions agree with TRBD1. The CDR3 extends over 18 amino acids. V was pared by 0 bases and J by 5 bases, with 10 bases of the junction left unmatched. Germline V gene lookup returns CDR1 SGHTA and CDR2 FQGNSA. The CDR3 spells CASSLALWDRGRVYGYTF. The CDR3 DNA sequence: TGTGCCAGCAGCTTAGCGCTTTGGGACAGGGGGCGCGTTTATGGCTACACCTTC.